The 10 T cell receptor beta chains given below trace back to one sample, sequenced in a study of neoadjuvant nivolumab and ipilimumab in lung cancer. Here immunoSEQ multiplex PCR was the method, and the copy in TCRdb shows in-frame clones only, minus some. The data show 3,200 or so clones, approximately 85% seen once. The sequencing here drew on tumor tissue, taken after neoadjuvant nivolumab, alone or with ipilimumab, at or shortly before surgery. Receptors were obtained from an adult with non-small cell lung cancer.

This chain links TRBV7-2 with TRBJ2-7; the D is unclear. Trimming took 2 bases from V and 2 from J, leaving 13 bases between them. This CDR3 has 15 residues. Germline assignment: CDR1 SGHTA and CDR2 FQGNSA. This CDR3 reads CASSLNAGRPYEQYF. In DNA, the CDR3 is TGTGCCAGCAGCTTAAATGCTGGCCGTCCCTACGAGCAGTACTTC.

This clone has a single count. This chain's CDR3 is CASSYGTSGRGTDTQYF. The CDR3 region has the DNA TGTGCCAGCAGCTACGGGACTAGCGGGAGGGGGACAGATACGCAGTATTTT. The chain is built from TRBV5-6 and TRBJ2-3, with 16 positions matching TRBD2. In germline, CDR1 is SGHDT, CDR2 YYEEEE. V dropped 3 bases and J dropped 3; count of bases not matched to a gene: 4. The CDR3 is 17 amino acids.

The chain is built from TRBV18 and TRBJ1-3, with D possibly TRBD1 on 5 matching bases. Trimming stripped 6 bases from V and 4 bases from J, with 19 bases between. There are 16 residues in the CDR3. Per the germline V gene, CDR1 is KGHSH and CDR2 is LQKENI. CDR3 nucleotides: TGTGCCAGCTCTACCTCGGGGCCAAACGCCGGAAACACCATATATTTT. Its protein is CASSTSGPNAGNTIYF.

The rearrangement uses TRBV27 and TRBJ2-1, with D perhaps TRBD1 (5 bases). V lost 6 bases and J lost 6, with 9 bases in between. CDR3 length equals 12 residues. CDR1 and CDR2 from the germline V gene are MNHEY and SMNVEV (reference sequence). In DNA, the CDR3 is TGTGCCAGCAGCGCCCAGGGCAATGAGCAGTTCTTC. This codes for CASSAQGNEQFF.

The chain links TRBV14 to TRBJ1-1; perhaps TRBD1 as D (6 bases). Germline V gene lookup returns CDR1 SGHDN and CDR2 FVKESK. The CDR3 extends over 15 amino acids. V lost 2 bases to trimming and J lost 5 bases, with 15 bases between them. The CDR3 region is CASSQSLGGRTEAFF. DNA for the CDR3: TGTGCCAGCAGCCAAAGTTTGGGGGGCCGAACTGAAGCTTTCTTT.

V gene TRBV19 combines with J gene TRBJ1-5; D gene ambiguous. V was clipped by 8 bases and J by 0 bases, with 14 bases between them. Germline CDR1 reads LNHDA; CDR2 reads SQIVND (reference sequence). The CDR3 totals 15 residues. As DNA, the CDR3 is TGTGCCAGTCTGTACAGCTTCTATAGCAATCAGCCCCAGCATTTT. Its translation: CASLYSFYSNQPQHF.

This chain connects TRBV11-3 to TRBJ2-1, with TRBD1 identical over 9 bases. Germline CDR1 SGHNT, CDR2 YENEEA. With 4 bases clipped from V and 5 bases from J, the junction kept 6 bases outside the gene matches. The CDR3 is 15 residues long. CDR3 coding DNA: TGTGCCAGCAGCTCCAGGACAGGGGTCAACAATGAGCAGTTCTTC. It specifies CASSSRTGVNNEQFF. The full variable domain, rest sourced from reference TRBV11-3 and TRBJ2-1, is EAGVVQSPRYKIIEKKQPVAFWCNPISGHNTLYWYLQNLGQGPELLIRYENEEAVDDSQLPKDRFSAERLKGVDSTLKIQPAELGDSAVYLCASSSRTGVNNEQFFGPGTRLTVL.

The chain combines TRBV18 with TRBJ1-1; D may be TRBD1 (5 bases). CDR3 length equals 13 residues. Germline V lookup: CDR1 KGHSH, CDR2 LQKENI. Trimming removed 1 base from V and 6 bases from J, with 9 bases in between. The CDR3 coding sequence is TGTGCCAGCTCACCACTAAGGACACCTGAAGCTTTCTTT. Encoded protein: CASSPLRTPEAFF.

The chain joins TRBV5-1 to TRBJ2-7; D is unclear. Per the germline V gene, CDR1 is SGHRS and CDR2 is YFSETQ. The V end was cut by 1 base, the J end by 0 bases, with 11 bases between. The CDR3 has 15 amino acids. The DNA for the CDR3 is TGCGCCAGCAGCTTGCCCGGGCAGAGCTCCTACGAGCAGTACTTC. Translated: CASSLPGQSSYEQYF.

This chain joins TRBV10-2 and TRBJ2-3; 10 bases align to TRBD2. Germline loops: CDR1 WSHSY, CDR2 SAAADI. The J segment lost 4 bases and the V segment lost 4 bases, leaving 8 bases of the junction unmatched. This CDR3 is built from 16 residues. The CDR3: CASSVSAGGLADTQYF. The DNA of the CDR3 is TGCGCCAGCAGTGTATCAGCGGGAGGGTTGGCAGATACGCAGTATTTT.